The subject of this entry is one T cell receptor beta chain. One end of the junction varies from germline; a read error may be responsible. This sample is drawn from a study of control samples from healthy donors and cancer patients. Only in-frame clones appear in the TCRdb table, and some are missing; sequencing was by immunoSEQ multiplex PCR. The sample contains fewer than 90,000 clones, around 87% of which appear only once. Germline CDR1 is LGHDT and CDR2 is YNNKEL (reference sequence). CDR3 length: 12 residues. The TCR was taken from a man aged 50-59 years in good health. Specimen: blood. The V gene is TRBV3-1 (or the pseudogene TRBV3-2), the J gene TRBJ2-6; D unclear. The CDR3 here is CTGGSGANVLTF. The CDR3 region has the DNA TGCACCGGCGGCTCTGGGGCCAACGTCCTGACTTTC.